The clone carrying this T cell receptor (beta chain) was detected only once. This CDR3 comprises 15 residues. The ends lost 2 bases at V and 0 bases at J; junction bases unmatched: 3. The germline V gene has CDR1 SGHRS and CDR2 YFSETQ. The Seattle patients joined while their infection was active and were tracked longitudinally afterward. The authors' processing: Quantification of nucleated cells was approximated via reference gene primer amplification. Clones were sequenced by immunoSEQ multiplex PCR, and TCRdb holds only the in-frame ones, with some missing. V and J calls and clone size come straight from that table; D and trimming were deduced from the DNA. The data hold 500,000 to 600,000 clones, with roughly nine tenths observed a single time. The sample originates from a study of blood T cell repertoires in COVID-19. The wider study: The origin of the acute and convalescent COVID-19 samples was the United States, Italy and Spain.

The clonotype originates from a woman in her 50s with COVID-19, enrolled during active disease. The genes are TRBV5-1 and TRBJ2-3; 7 bases agree with TRBD2. Sequencing used peripheral blood. The DNA of the CDR3 is TGCGCCAGCAGCTTAATGGGGGGGAGCACAGATACGCAGTATTTT. Its protein is CASSLMGGSTDTQYF.